The next 5 T cell receptor beta chains were all read from a single sample in a study of T cells after somatic rescue of genetic block. This table comes from immunoSEQ multiplex PCR, and its TCRdb copy is limited to in-frame clones, with some not included. The sample has roughly 92,000 clones; around 90% are singletons. Sequencing was carried out using peripheral blood mononuclear cells (PBMCs). The receptors come from a woman under 30.

The chain joins TRBV6-1 to TRBJ2-5; 8 bases are a match to TRBD1. The CDR3 length is 15 residues. Trimming at V came to 5 bases and at J to 1 base, leaving 6 bases not matched to a gene. Germline V CDR1 and CDR2: MNHNS, SASEGT. CDR3 DNA sequence: TGTGCCAGCAGTCGAATGGGGACAGGCCAAGAGACCCAGTACTTC. It yields the protein CASSRMGTGQETQYF.

The J gene is TRBJ2-7, the V gene TRBV7-9, with 8 positions matching TRBD1. This CDR3 has 19 amino acids. V lost 5 bases and J lost 1; bases outside the gene matches: 19. Per the germline V gene, CDR1 is SEHNR and CDR2 is FQNEAQ (reference sequence). The DNA for the CDR3 is TGTGCCAGCAGCACCACACCCGGGACAGGAGGCCATAGGTCCTACGAGCAGTACTTC. Translation: CASSTTPGTGGHRSYEQYF. Variable domain in full (rest from reference TRBV7-9 and TRBJ2-7): DTGVSQNPRHKITKRGQNVTFRCDPISEHNRLYWYRQTLGQGPEFLTYFQNEAQLEKSRLLSDRFSAERPKGSFSTLEIQRTEQGDSAMYLCASSTTPGTGGHRSYEQYFGPGTRLTVT.

The chain joins TRBV5-7 to TRBJ2-5; no reliable D call. TRBV5-7 is treated as an ORF (open reading frame) with a function not yet certain. The CDR3 runs to 14 residues. With 2 bases removed from V and 0 bases from J, the gap between germline ends came to 8 bases. Here the CDR3 DNA reads TGTGCCAGCAGCTTAGACGCCTACCAAGAGACCCAGTACTTC. Translating gives CASSLDAYQETQYF.

The V and J genes are TRBV29-1 and TRBJ1-1; a possible D gene is TRBD1 (5 bases). V lost 8 bases, J lost 1 base, and 8 bases lay in between. CDR1 and CDR2 (germline): SQVTM, ANQGSEA. The CDR3 sequence is 11 residues long. The CDR3 DNA sequence: TGCAGCCGCAGGGCGAACACTGAAGCTTTCTTT. Translation: CSRRANTEAFF.

The J gene is TRBJ1-5, the V gene TRBV27, with D possibly being TRBD1 (5 bases). This CDR3 spans 15 amino acids. With 5 bases removed from V and 0 bases from J, the gap between germline ends came to 11 bases. CDR1 MNHEY and CDR2 SMNVEV come from the germline V gene (reference sequence). CDR3 amino acids: CASSQTVYSNQPQHF. The CDR3 DNA is TGTGCCAGCAGTCAGACAGTTTATAGCAATCAGCCCCAGCATTTT.